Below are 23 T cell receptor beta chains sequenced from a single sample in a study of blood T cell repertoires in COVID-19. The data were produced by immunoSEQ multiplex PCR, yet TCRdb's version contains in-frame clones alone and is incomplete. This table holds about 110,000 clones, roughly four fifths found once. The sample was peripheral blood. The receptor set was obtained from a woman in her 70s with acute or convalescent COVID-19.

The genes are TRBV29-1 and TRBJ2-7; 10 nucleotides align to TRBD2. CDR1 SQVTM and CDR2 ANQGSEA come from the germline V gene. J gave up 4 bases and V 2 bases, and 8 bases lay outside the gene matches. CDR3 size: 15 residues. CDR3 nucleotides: TGCAGCGTTGAAACGGCTAGCGGGAGAGAATACGAGCAGTACTTC. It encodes CSVETASGREYEQYF.

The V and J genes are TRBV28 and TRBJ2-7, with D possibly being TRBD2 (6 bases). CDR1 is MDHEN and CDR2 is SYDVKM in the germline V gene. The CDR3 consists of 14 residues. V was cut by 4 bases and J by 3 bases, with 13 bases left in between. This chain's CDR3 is CASSYHGGSYEQYV. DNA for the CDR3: TGTGCCAGCAGTTATCATGGAGGGAGCTACGAGCAGTACGTC.

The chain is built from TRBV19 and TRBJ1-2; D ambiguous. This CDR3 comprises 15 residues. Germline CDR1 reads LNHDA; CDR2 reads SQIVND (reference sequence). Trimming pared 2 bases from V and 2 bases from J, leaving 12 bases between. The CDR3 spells CASSIYSEGNYGYTF. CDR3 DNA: TGTGCCAGTAGTATATACAGTGAGGGCAACTATGGCTACACCTTC.

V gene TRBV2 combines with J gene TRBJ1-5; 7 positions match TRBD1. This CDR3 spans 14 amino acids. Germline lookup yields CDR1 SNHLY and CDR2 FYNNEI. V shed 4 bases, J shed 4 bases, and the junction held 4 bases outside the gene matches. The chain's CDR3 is CASSGGRGNQPQHF. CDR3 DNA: TGTGCCAGCAGTGGGGGCAGGGGGAATCAGCCCCAGCATTTT.

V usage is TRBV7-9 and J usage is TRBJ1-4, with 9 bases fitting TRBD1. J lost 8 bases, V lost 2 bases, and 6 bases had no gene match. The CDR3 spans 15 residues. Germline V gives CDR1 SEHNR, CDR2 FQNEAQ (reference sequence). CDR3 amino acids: CASSLPTGGVEKLFF. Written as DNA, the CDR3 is TGTGCCAGCAGCTTACCGACAGGGGGAGTAGAAAAACTGTTTTTT.

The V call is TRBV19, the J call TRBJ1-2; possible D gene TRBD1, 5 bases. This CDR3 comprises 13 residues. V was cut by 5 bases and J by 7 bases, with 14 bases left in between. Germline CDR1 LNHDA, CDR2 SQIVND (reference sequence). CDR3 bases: TGTGCCAGTAGTGCGGACACCCCAACTGGCTACACCTTC. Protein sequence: CASSADTPTGYTF.

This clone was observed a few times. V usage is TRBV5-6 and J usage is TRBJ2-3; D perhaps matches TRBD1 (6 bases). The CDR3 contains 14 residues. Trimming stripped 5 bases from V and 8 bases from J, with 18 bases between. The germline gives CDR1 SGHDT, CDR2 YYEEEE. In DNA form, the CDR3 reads TGTGCCAGCAGGGGGGCTGGCGTCTCGGGTACGCAGTATTTT. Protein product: CASRGAGVSGTQYF. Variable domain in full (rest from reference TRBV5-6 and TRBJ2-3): DAGVTQSPTHLIKTRGQQVTLRCSPKSGHDTVSWYQQALGQGPQFIFQYYEEEERQRGNFPDRFSGHQFPNYSSELNVNALLLGDSALYLCASRGAGVSGTQYFGPGTRLTVL.

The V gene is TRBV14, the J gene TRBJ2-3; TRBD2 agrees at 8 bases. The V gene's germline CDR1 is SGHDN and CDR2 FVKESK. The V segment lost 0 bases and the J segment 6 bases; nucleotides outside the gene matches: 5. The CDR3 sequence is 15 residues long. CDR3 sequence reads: CASSQEGRGADTQYF. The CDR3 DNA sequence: TGTGCCAGCAGCCAAGAAGGGCGGGGGGCTGATACGCAGTATTTT.

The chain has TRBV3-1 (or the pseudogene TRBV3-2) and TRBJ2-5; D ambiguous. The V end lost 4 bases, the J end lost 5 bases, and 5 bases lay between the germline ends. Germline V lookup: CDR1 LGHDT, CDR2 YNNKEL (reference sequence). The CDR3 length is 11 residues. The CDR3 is CASSRLETQYF. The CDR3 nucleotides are TGTGCCAGCAGCCGTCTGGAGACCCAGTACTTC.

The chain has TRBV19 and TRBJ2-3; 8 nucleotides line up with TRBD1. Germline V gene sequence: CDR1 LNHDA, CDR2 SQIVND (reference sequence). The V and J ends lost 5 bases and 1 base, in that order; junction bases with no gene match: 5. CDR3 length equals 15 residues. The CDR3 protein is CASSPPGQGTDTQYF. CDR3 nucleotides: TGTGCCAGTAGTCCTCCGGGACAGGGCACAGATACGCAGTATTTT.

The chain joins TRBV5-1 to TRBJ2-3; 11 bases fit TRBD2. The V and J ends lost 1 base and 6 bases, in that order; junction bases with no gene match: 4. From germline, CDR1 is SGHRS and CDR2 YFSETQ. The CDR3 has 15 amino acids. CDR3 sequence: CASSLPLAGEDTQYF. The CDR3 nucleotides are TGCGCCAGCAGCTTGCCACTAGCGGGAGAGGATACGCAGTATTTT.

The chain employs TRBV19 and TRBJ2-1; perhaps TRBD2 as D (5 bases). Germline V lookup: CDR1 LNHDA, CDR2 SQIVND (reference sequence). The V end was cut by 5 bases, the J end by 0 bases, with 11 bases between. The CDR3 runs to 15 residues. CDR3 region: CASSGVRDSYNEQFF. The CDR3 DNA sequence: TGTGCCAGTAGTGGGGTACGGGACTCCTACAATGAGCAGTTCTTC.

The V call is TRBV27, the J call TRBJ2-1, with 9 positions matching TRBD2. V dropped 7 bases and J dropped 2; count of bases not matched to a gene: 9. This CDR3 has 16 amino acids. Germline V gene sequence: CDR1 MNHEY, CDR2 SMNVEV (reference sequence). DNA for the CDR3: TGTGCCAGCAAATTCCGCGGGGGGGAGACCTACAATGAGCAGTTCTTC. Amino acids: CASKFRGGETYNEQFF.

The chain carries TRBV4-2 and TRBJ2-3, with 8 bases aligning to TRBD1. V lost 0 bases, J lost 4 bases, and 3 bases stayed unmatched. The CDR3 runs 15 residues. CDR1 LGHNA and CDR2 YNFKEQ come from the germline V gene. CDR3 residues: CASSQESRGPDTQYF. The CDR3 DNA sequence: TGTGCCAGCAGCCAAGAAAGCAGGGGGCCAGATACGCAGTATTTT.

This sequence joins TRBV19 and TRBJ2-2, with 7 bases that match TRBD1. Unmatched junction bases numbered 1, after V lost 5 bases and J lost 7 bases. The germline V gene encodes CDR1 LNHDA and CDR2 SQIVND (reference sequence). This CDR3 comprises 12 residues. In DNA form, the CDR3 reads TGTGCCAGTAGTGACAGGGTCGGGGAGCTGTTTTTT. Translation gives CASSDRVGELFF.

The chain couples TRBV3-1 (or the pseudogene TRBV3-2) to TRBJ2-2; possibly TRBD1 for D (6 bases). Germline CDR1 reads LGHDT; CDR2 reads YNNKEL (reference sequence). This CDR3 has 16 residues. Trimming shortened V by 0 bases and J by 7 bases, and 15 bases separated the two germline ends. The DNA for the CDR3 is TGTGCCAGCAGCCAAGATCTTTGGGGGCTCGGCGGGGAGCTGTTTTTT. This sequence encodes CASSQDLWGLGGELFF.

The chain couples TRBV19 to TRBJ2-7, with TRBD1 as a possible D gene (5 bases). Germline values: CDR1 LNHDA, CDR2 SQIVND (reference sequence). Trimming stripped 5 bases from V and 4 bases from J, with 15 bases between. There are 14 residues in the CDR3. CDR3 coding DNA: TGTGCCAGTAGTTTCAGGGTTGGGCCTTACGAGCAGTACGTC. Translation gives CASSFRVGPYEQYV.

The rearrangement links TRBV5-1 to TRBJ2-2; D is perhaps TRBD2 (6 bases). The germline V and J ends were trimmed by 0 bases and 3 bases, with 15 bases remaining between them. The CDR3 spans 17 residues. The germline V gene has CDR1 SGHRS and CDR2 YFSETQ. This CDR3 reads CASSLAITSSDTGELFF. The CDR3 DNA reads TGCGCCAGCAGCTTGGCCATAACTAGCTCCGACACCGGGGAGCTGTTTTTT.

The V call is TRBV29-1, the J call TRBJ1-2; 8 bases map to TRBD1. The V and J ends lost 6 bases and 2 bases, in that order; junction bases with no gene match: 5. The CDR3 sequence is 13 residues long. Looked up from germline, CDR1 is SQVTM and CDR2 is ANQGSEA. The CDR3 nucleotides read TGCAGCGTCGAGGGGGACAGGAACTATGGCTACACCTTC. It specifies CSVEGDRNYGYTF. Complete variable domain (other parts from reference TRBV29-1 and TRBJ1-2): SAVISQKPSRDICQRGTSLTIQCQVDSQVTMMFWYRQQPGQSLTLIATANQGSEATYESGFVIDKFPISRPNLTFSTLTVSNMSPEDSSIYLCSVEGDRNYGYTFGSGTRLTVV.

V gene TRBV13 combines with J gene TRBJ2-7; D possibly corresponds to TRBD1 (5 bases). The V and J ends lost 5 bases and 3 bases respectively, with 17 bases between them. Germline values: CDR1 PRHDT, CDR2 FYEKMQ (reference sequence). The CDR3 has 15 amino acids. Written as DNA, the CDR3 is TGTGCCAGCAGCACAACCCAGGTGGGGCTCTACGAGCAGTACTTC. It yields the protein CASSTTQVGLYEQYF.

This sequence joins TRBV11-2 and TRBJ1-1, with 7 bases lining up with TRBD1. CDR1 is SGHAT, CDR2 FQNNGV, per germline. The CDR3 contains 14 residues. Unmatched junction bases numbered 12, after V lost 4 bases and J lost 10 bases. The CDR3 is CASSSDRWQGGAFF. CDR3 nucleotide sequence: TGTGCCAGCAGCTCGGATCGGTGGCAGGGGGGAGCTTTCTTT.

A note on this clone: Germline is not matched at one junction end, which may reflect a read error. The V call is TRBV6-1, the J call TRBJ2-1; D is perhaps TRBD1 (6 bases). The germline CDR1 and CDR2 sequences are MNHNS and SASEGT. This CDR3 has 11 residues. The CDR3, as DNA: TGTGCCAGCAGTGATAACGCTAGGGGGATCTTC. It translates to CASSDNARGIF.

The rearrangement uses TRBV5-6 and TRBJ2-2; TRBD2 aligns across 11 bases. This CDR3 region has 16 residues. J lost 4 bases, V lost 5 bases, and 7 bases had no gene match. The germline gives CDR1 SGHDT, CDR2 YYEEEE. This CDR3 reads CASSWTSGYRTGELFF. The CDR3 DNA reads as TGTGCCAGCAGTTGGACTAGCGGGTATCGCACCGGGGAGCTGTTTTTT.